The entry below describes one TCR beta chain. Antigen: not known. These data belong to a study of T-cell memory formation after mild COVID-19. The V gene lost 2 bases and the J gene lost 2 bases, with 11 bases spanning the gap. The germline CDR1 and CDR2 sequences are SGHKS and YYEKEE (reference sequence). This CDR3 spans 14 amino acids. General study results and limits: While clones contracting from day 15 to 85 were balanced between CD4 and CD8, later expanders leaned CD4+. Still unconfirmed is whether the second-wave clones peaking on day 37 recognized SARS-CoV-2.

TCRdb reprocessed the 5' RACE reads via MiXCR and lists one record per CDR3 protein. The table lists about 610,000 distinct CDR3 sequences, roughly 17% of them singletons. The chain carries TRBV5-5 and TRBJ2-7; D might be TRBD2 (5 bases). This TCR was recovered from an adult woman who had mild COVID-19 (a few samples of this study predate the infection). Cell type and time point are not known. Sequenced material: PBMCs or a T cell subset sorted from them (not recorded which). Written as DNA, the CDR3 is TGTGCCAGCAGCTTCGCCGCTAGCACCTACGAGCAGTACTTC. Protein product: CASSFAASTYEQYF.